Below, 31 T cell receptor beta chains from the same sample are listed, as sequenced in a study of blood T cell repertoires in COVID-19. Repertoires were generated with immunoSEQ multiplex PCR, while TCRdb's copy carries only in-frame clones and drops some. The sample carries 310,000 or so clones, around 91% recorded once. The specimen was PBMCs or T cells enriched from blood (not recorded which). All receptors come from a woman aged 40-49 years who had recovered from COVID-19.

CDR3 sequence reads: CASSIAGGYGYTF. The CDR3 nucleotides read TGTGCCAGTAGTATTGCAGGGGGCTATGGCTACACCTTC. V and J are TRBV19 and TRBJ1-2, with 7 bases aligning to TRBD1. CDR3 size: 13 residues. The ends lost 3 bases at V and 4 bases at J; junction bases unmatched: 2. Germline values: CDR1 LNHDA, CDR2 SQIVND (reference sequence).

This chain connects TRBV7-9 to TRBJ2-3, with D possibly matching TRBD1 (6 bases). This CDR3 has 11 amino acids. Germline V lookup: CDR1 SEHNR, CDR2 FQNEAQ (reference sequence). V was trimmed by 10 bases and J by 12 bases, leaving 17 bases between them. For the CDR3, the DNA is TGTGCCACCTCTAGGGGGAGCCACCAGTATTTT. The encoded protein is CATSRGSHQYF.

V gene TRBV3-1 (or the pseudogene TRBV3-2) combines with J gene TRBJ2-2; a possible D gene is TRBD2 (5 bases). V was clipped by 7 bases and J by 2 bases, with 14 bases between them. Germline CDR1 and CDR2: LGHDT and YNNKEL (reference sequence). The CDR3 covers 15 residues. CDR3 protein: CASTASGINTGELFF. CDR3 DNA: TGTGCCAGCACCGCGAGCGGAATTAACACCGGGGAGCTGTTTTTT.

The table lists this clone with a few counts. The chain carries TRBV6-5 and TRBJ2-4; TRBD1 matches 7 bases. From germline, CDR1 is MNHEY and CDR2 SVGAGI. V trimming: 10 bases; J trimming: 1 base; junction bases outside the gene matches: 4. This CDR3 is built from 13 residues. CDR3 region: CAISDRAKNIQYF. DNA of the CDR3: TGTGCCATCTCGGACAGGGCCAAAAACATTCAGTACTTC.

The chain carries TRBV20-1 and TRBJ1-1; D ambiguous. The CDR3 sequence is 11 residues long. CDR1 DFQATT and CDR2 SNEGSKA come from the germline V gene (reference sequence). The V end was cut by 1 base, the J end by 4 bases, with 4 bases between. Here the CDR3 DNA reads TGCAGTGCTAGAGTCAGCACTGAAGCTTTCTTT. It encodes CSARVSTEAFF.

This chain connects TRBV5-1 to TRBJ2-7; 8 nucleotides line up with TRBD1. Unmatched junction bases numbered 9, after V lost 4 bases and J lost 3 bases. Germline CDR1 reads SGHRS; CDR2 reads YFSETQ. CDR3 length: 15 residues. In DNA, the CDR3 is TGCGCCAGCAGCCGAGGAGATGGACAGGGCTACGAGCAGTACTTC. Translating gives CASSRGDGQGYEQYF.

The chain carries TRBV5-1 and TRBJ2-7, with TRBD2 identical over 13 bases. The V gene's germline CDR1 is SGHRS and CDR2 YFSETQ. With 0 bases clipped from V and 3 bases from J, the junction kept 6 bases outside the gene matches. The CDR3 has 17 amino acids. The CDR3 DNA reads TGCGCCAGCAGCTTGGCCGGGGGACTAGCGGGAAACTACGAGCAGTACTTC. This gives the protein CASSLAGGLAGNYEQYF.

This chain connects TRBV5-1 to TRBJ1-2, with D uncertain. Trimming stripped 0 bases from V and 7 bases from J, with 10 bases between. The V gene's germline CDR1 is SGHRS and CDR2 YFSETQ. The CDR3 has 13 amino acids. CDR3 DNA: TGCGCCAGCAGCTTGGAGGGAGGCCGTGGCTACACCTTC. It codes for CASSLEGGRGYTF.

The chain combines TRBV21-1 with TRBJ2-7; TRBD1 is the table's D call, not checked against the DNA. TRBV21-1 is assigned pseudogene status. The CDR3 is made up of 18 amino acids. The CDR3 region is CASSPGNSPPGQGYEQYF. For the CDR3, the DNA is TGTGCCAGCAGCCCGGGAAACTCTCCTCCGGGACAGGGCTACGAGCAGTACTTC.

There are a few counts of this clone. The CDR3 DNA is TGTGCCAGCAGCCCCTTCCCTAATGAAAAACTGTTTTTT. This gives the protein CASSPFPNEKLFF. The chain couples TRBV7-8 to TRBJ1-4; D is ambiguous. Germline V gives CDR1 SGHVS, CDR2 FQNEAQ. This CDR3 has 13 amino acids. Trimming removed 5 bases at V and 3 bases at J, with 7 bases between.

This clone has ten or more counts. The gene calls are TRBV7-3 and TRBJ2-7; 12 positions agree with TRBD2. CDR3 length: 17 residues. V dropped 1 base and J dropped 2; count of bases not matched to a gene: 6. Germline CDR1 SGHTA, CDR2 FQGTGA. The CDR3 DNA is TGTGCCAGCAGCTTAAACGGACTAGCGGGGAACGCCTACGAGCAGTACTTC. This encodes CASSLNGLAGNAYEQYF. Full variable domain (rest looked up from reference TRBV7-3 and TRBJ2-7): GAGVSQTPSNKVTEKGKYVELRCDPISGHTALYWYRQSLGQGPEFLIYFQGTGAADDSGLPNDRFFAVRPEGSVSTLKIQRTERGDSAVYLCASSLNGLAGNAYEQYFGPGTRLTVT.

This clone is a singleton in its sample. The rearrangement joins TRBV7-9 to TRBJ2-1; 10 nucleotides line up with TRBD1. This CDR3 comprises 13 residues. Germline trimming cut 4 bases from V and 7 bases from J; bases unmatched to any gene: 1. Germline CDR1 reads SEHNR; CDR2 reads FQNEAQ (reference sequence). CDR3 protein: CASSWDRGNEQFF. The CDR3 DNA follows: TGTGCCAGCAGCTGGGACAGGGGAAATGAGCAGTTCTTC.

This sequence joins TRBV30 and TRBJ2-3, with D maybe TRBD2 (6 bases). Trimming shortened V by 2 bases and J by 1 base, and 13 bases separated the two germline ends. The CDR3 consists of 15 residues. CDR1 is GTSNPN, CDR2 SVGIG, per germline (reference sequence). The CDR3 is CAWSRRGRRTDTQYF. The CDR3 DNA follows: TGTGCCTGGAGTCGTCGGGGGAGACGCACAGATACGCAGTATTTT.

This chain links TRBV3-1 (or the pseudogene TRBV3-2) with TRBJ1-6; TRBD1 agrees at 10 bases. The V gene end was trimmed by 4 bases and the J gene end by 6 bases; junction bases not matched to a gene: 3. Germline V gene sequence: CDR1 LGHDT, CDR2 YNNKEL (reference sequence). The CDR3 covers 15 residues. CDR3 sequence reads: CASSPGTGVNSPLHF. CDR3 nucleotides: TGTGCCAGCAGCCCCGGGACAGGGGTTAATTCACCCCTCCACTTT.

This clone has more than one count but fewer than ten. The chain carries TRBV7-9 and TRBJ1-1, with 7 bases identical to TRBD1. The J segment lost 10 bases and the V segment lost 1 base, leaving 6 bases of the junction unmatched. CDR1 and CDR2 (germline): SEHNR, FQNEAQ (reference sequence). This CDR3 spans 13 amino acids. The CDR3 nucleotides read TGTGCCAGCAGCTTAGAAGAGACAGGGTCAGCTTTCTTT. Translating it yields CASSLEETGSAFF.

This rearrangement joins TRBV24-1 to TRBJ2-1; 16 bases fit TRBD2. Germline V lookup: CDR1 KGHDR, CDR2 SFDVKD. The CDR3 covers 18 residues. V was clipped by 4 bases and J by 4 bases; unmatched bases: 6. CDR3 coding DNA: TGTGCCACCAGTGACCGCGGGACTAGCGGGAGGGCATACAATGAGCAGTTCTTC. Its protein is CATSDRGTSGRAYNEQFF.

This chain connects TRBV2 to TRBJ2-3, with 9 bases lining up with TRBD2. This CDR3 spans 15 amino acids. With V trimmed by 1 base and J by 3 bases, 2 bases remained unmatched. Looked up from germline, CDR1 is SNHLY and CDR2 is FYNNEI. The CDR3 here is CASSEGLAGTDTQYF. The CDR3 coding sequence is TGTGCCAGCAGTGAAGGGCTAGCGGGGACAGATACGCAGTATTTT.

The CDR3 DNA reads as TGTGCCTGGAGTGGTCCCAGGGCTAACACTGAAGCTTTCTTT. Amino acids: CAWSGPRANTEAFF. The genes are TRBV30 and TRBJ1-1; perhaps TRBD1 as D (5 bases). Germline V CDR1 and CDR2: GTSNPN, SVGIG (reference sequence). The CDR3 consists of 14 residues. V lost 1 base and J 2 bases, leaving 11 bases between the germline ends.

The V gene is TRBV7-2, the J gene TRBJ2-3; 9 bases are shared with TRBD2. The CDR3 is 14 amino acids. Germline values: CDR1 SGHTA, CDR2 FQGNSA. V was pared by 3 bases and J by 4 bases, with 2 bases of the junction left unmatched. CDR3 bases: TGTGCCAGCAGCTTTAGCGGGGGCCCAGATACGCAGTATTTT. Translation gives CASSFSGGPDTQYF.

This clone was detected only once. This rearrangement joins TRBV9 to TRBJ2-2, with 7 bases aligning to TRBD1. V shed 4 bases, J shed 0 bases, and the junction held 18 bases outside the gene matches. The CDR3 is 20 residues long. Germline V gives CDR1 SGDLS, CDR2 YYNGEE. The CDR3 sequence: CASSRALPTGSPANTGELFF. CDR3 bases: TGTGCCAGCAGCCGAGCCCTTCCGACAGGGAGCCCAGCGAACACCGGGGAGCTGTTTTTT. The full variable domain, its missing parts supplied by reference TRBV9 and TRBJ2-2, is DSGVTQTPKHLITATGQRVTLRCSPRSGDLSVYWYQQSLDQGLQFLIQYYNGEERAKGNILERFSAQQFPDLHSELNLSSLELGDSALYFCASSRALPTGSPANTGELFFGEGSRLTVL.

This chain uses TRBV19 with TRBJ1-1; unclear D gene. The CDR3 covers 11 residues. Germline assignment: CDR1 LNHDA and CDR2 SQIVND (reference sequence). Trimming left V 5 bases short and J 4 bases short, with 5 bases between. For the CDR3, the DNA is TGTGCCAGTAGTCTCCTCACTGAAGCTTTCTTT. It encodes CASSLLTEAFF.

This clone was detected once. The rearrangement uses TRBV27 and TRBJ2-7; a possible D gene is TRBD2 (5 bases). Trimming took 4 bases from V and 0 from J, leaving 13 bases between them. This CDR3 spans 15 amino acids. From germline, CDR1 is MNHEY and CDR2 SMNVEV (reference sequence). This CDR3 reads CASSSVAKSSYEQYF. The DNA for the CDR3 is TGTGCCAGCAGTTCCGTAGCGAAGAGCTCCTACGAGCAGTACTTC.

The V gene is TRBV3-1 (or the pseudogene TRBV3-2), the J gene TRBJ2-1; TRBD1 is a possible D gene (6 bases). The germline gives CDR1 LGHDT, CDR2 YNNKEL (reference sequence). CDR3 length: 15 amino acids. The ends were cut back, 1 base at V and 7 bases at J, with 14 bases in the middle. This CDR3 reads CASSQGSGTLNEQFF. The CDR3 bases are TGTGCCAGCAGCCAAGGTTCCGGGACACTTAATGAGCAGTTCTTC.

The V gene is TRBV29-1, the J gene TRBJ2-2; D is perhaps TRBD2 (6 bases). Deletions cut 3 bases from V and 1 base from J, with 6 bases between. Looked up from germline, CDR1 is SQVTM and CDR2 is ANQGSEA. This CDR3 has 13 residues. This CDR3 reads CSVDGGNTGELFF. The DNA for the CDR3 is TGCAGCGTTGACGGGGGGAACACCGGGGAGCTGTTTTTT.

The CDR3 is CASSPGLIPTEAFF. DNA for the CDR3: TGTGCCAGCAGCCCGGGTCTGATACCCACTGAAGCTTTCTTT. The rearrangement links TRBV3-1 (or the pseudogene TRBV3-2) to TRBJ1-1; D is unresolved. Germline CDR1 LGHDT, CDR2 YNNKEL (reference sequence). The CDR3 runs 14 residues. The V and J ends lost 4 bases and 4 bases respectively, with 13 bases between them.

V and J are TRBV2 and TRBJ2-1, with TRBD2 matching over 10 bases. The CDR3 covers 16 residues. Germline V gives CDR1 SNHLY, CDR2 FYNNEI. V shed 6 bases and J 7 bases; nucleotides not matched to a gene: 12. DNA for the CDR3: TGTGCCAGCAGGGCCTCTAGCGGGGGAGTCTTAAATGAGCAGTTCTTC. Protein product: CASRASSGGVLNEQFF.

This clone has only one observation. The genes are TRBV4-1 and TRBJ2-4, with TRBD1 as a possible D gene (7 bases). V was clipped by 3 bases and J by 1 base, with 19 bases between them. The length of the CDR3 is 18 residues. Germline V lookup: CDR1 MGHRA, CDR2 YSYEKL. The CDR3 reads CASSQDTPGGSAKNIQYF. CDR3 sequence (DNA): TGCGCCAGCAGCCAGGACACTCCAGGGGGGTCGGCCAAAAACATTCAGTACTTC.

This chain joins TRBV4-3 and TRBJ1-2; 10 positions agree with TRBD1. V dropped 3 bases and J dropped 8; count of bases not matched to a gene: 3. The CDR3 is 13 residues long. Germline CDR1 reads LGHNA; CDR2 reads YSLEER. The CDR3 coding sequence is TGCGCCAGCAGCCATAGGGACAGGGGAGGCTACACCTTC. It encodes CASSHRDRGGYTF.

This sequence joins TRBV7-9 and TRBJ1-4, with D hard to call. The V gene lost 5 bases and the J gene lost 5 bases, with 12 bases spanning the gap. The CDR3 runs to 14 residues. Germline-derived CDR1 and CDR2 are SEHNR and FQNEAQ (reference sequence). CDR3 amino acids: CASSRTPGNEKLFF. The DNA of the CDR3 is TGTGCCAGCAGCCGGACGCCGGGGAATGAAAAACTGTTTTTT.

The chain recombines TRBV27 with TRBJ1-5, with unresolved D. This CDR3 spans 11 amino acids. In germline, CDR1 is MNHEY, CDR2 SMNVEV (reference sequence). Trimming pared 7 bases from V and 5 bases from J, leaving 6 bases between. This CDR3 reads CASTPHQPQHF. In DNA form, the CDR3 reads TGTGCCAGCACCCCTCATCAGCCCCAGCATTTT.

The chain recombines TRBV23-1 with TRBJ1-2; D is unclear. TRBV23-1 is assigned to the ORF class and has an uncertain function. This CDR3 has 14 residues. The V end lost 0 bases, the J end lost 8 bases, and 13 bases lay between the germline ends. In DNA, the CDR3 is TGCGCCAGCAGTCAATCGAGGCCATCCGGGGGCTACACCTTC. Protein sequence: CASSQSRPSGGYTF.